This T cell receptor beta chain stems from a study of metastatic and nonmetastatic thyroid tumors. TCRdb re-processed the PCR reads through MiXCR. The sample consists of just under 60,000 clones, roughly 16% of them appearing once. Each patient went into thyroid surgery without having received any treatment. This clone was seen only a few times. The length of the CDR3 is 17 residues. Germline V gene lookup returns CDR1 MNHEY and CDR2 SMNVEV (reference sequence). Trimming cost V 6 bases and J 4 bases, with 19 bases left between them. The gene calls are TRBV27 and TRBJ1-6; D might be TRBD1 (5 bases). The sample taken for sequencing was blood. The sequence was collected from a male donor with papillary thyroid cancer or a benign thyroid nodule (not recorded which). Some clones in this sample may be carry-over from other donors' samples. The CDR3 coding sequence is TGTGCCAGCAGGTCCGGGTGGGGCCAATGTTATAATTCACCCCTCCACTTT. It translates to CASRSGWGQCYNSPLHF.